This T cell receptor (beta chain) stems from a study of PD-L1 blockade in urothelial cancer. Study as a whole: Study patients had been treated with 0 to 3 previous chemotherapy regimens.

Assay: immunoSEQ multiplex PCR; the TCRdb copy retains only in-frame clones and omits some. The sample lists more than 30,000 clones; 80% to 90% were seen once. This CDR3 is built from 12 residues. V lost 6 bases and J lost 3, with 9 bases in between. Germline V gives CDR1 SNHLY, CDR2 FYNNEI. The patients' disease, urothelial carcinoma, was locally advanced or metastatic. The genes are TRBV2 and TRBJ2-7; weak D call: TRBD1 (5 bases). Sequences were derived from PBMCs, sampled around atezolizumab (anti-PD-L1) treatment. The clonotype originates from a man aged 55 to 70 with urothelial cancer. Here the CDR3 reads CASSLRDYEQYF. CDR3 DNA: TGTGCCAGCAGCCTCAGGGACTACGAGCAGTACTTC.